A selection of T cell receptor beta chains follows, all from one sample in a study of radiotherapy plus CTLA-4 blockade in lung cancer. Measured with immunoSEQ multiplex PCR; TCRdb has only the in-frame clones, and not every one. There are more than 90,000 clones in the sample; approximately 86% occur only once, and under 5.5% lies in the top ten. Here the sequenced sample was peripheral blood, taken from a patient treated with radiotherapy plus ipilimumab. Receptors originate from a human donor with non-small cell lung cancer that progressed on radiotherapy plus ipilimumab. Each CDR3 is given with its conserved first and last residue. The D gene is left open where the match is weak. Only some rows state a clone size, as once, few, many or a class for expanded clones.

abundance,d_gene,v_gene,j_gene,CDR3aa,CDR3nt
-,-,TRBV5-4,TRBJ2-7,CASSSGQVEQYF,TGTGCCAGCAGTTCGGGCCAGGTCGAGCAGTACTTC
-,TRBD2,TRBV6-1,TRBJ2-3,CAGSSGSGVDTQYF,TGTGCCGGCTCTAGCGGGAGCGGAGTAGATACGCAGTATTTT
-,TRBD1,TRBV5-1,TRBJ1-2,CASSLEGQGVYGYTF,TGCGCCAGCAGCTTGGAAGGACAGGGAGTCTATGGCTACACCTTC
-,-,TRBV20-1,TRBJ1-1,CSVLWKTEAFF,TGCAGTGTTCTCTGGAAAACTGAAGCTTTCTTT
-,TRBD1,TRBV4-1,TRBJ2-1,CASSQEPGTGVRSEQFF,TGCGCCAGCAGCCAAGAGCCCGGGACAGGGGTACGGAGTGAGCAGTTCTTC
-,-,TRBV11-2,TRBJ2-1,CASSRLLVEIPFF,TGTGCCAGCAGCCGTTTGCTAGTGGAGATACCGTTCTTC
-,-,TRBV5-1,TRBJ2-1,CASSLFHRRSGDHNEQFF,TGCGCCAGCAGCTTATTTCACAGGCGCTCTGGGGATCACAATGAGCAGTTCTTC
-,TRBD2,TRBV30,TRBJ2-7,CAWSSGRLNEQYF,TGTGCCTGGAGCAGCGGGAGGTTGAACGAGCAGTACTTC
-,-,TRBV7-9,TRBJ1-2,CASSRSRTAGSNYGYTF,TGTGCCAGCAGCCGCTCCCGGACGGCGGGTTCTAACTATGGCTACACCTTC
-,TRBD1,TRBV19,TRBJ1-2,CASSMDRGYGYTF,TGTGCCAGTAGTATGGACAGGGGTTATGGCTACACCTTC
-,-,TRBV11-3,TRBJ2-7,CASSLGSEQYF,TGTGCCAGCAGCTTAGGTTCCGAGCAGTACTTC
-,-,TRBV11-2,TRBJ1-1,CASSLEGVLRNTEAFF,TGTGCCAGCAGCTTAGAGGGGGTGCTTAGAAACACTGAAGCTTTCTTT
-,-,TRBV5-1,TRBJ2-1,CASSFEGGAGYNEQFF,TGCGCCAGCAGCTTTGAGGGCGGCGCGGGCTACAATGAGCAGTTCTTC
-,-,TRBV9,TRBJ2-1,CASSVLSGGYNEQFF,TGTGCCAGCAGCGTACTTTCCGGCGGTTACAATGAGCAGTTCTTC
-,TRBD1,TRBV6-1,TRBJ1-5,CASRGTGDSQPQHF,TGTGCCAGCAGAGGGACAGGGGACAGTCAGCCCCAGCATTTT
-,TRBD1,TRBV6-1,TRBJ1-2,CASSEGQGSYYGYTF,TGTGCCAGCAGTGAGGGACAGGGTTCTTACTATGGCTACACCTTC
-,-,TRBV6-1,TRBJ1-1,CASSEAPGRNTEAFF,TGTGCCAGCAGTGAAGCCCCAGGAAGGAACACTGAAGCTTTCTTT
-,-,TRBV6-5,TRBJ1-1,CASSYSAATEAFF,TGTGCCAGCAGTTACTCGGCAGCTACTGAAGCTTTCTTT
-,TRBD1,TRBV19,TRBJ1-3,CASSAYGTGVGNTIYF,TGTGCCAGTAGTGCGTACGGGACAGGGGTTGGAAACACCATATATTTT
-,-,TRBV11-3,TRBJ2-3,CASSPITGIDTQYF,TGTGCCAGCAGCCCCATCACAGGGATAGATACGCAGTATTTT
-,-,TRBV6-5,TRBJ1-1,CASSWDLNTEAFF,TGTGCCAGCAGCTGGGACTTGAACACTGAAGCTTTCTTT
-,-,TRBV5-6,TRBJ1-2,CASGPRWAGGYTF,TGTGCCAGCGGGCCGAGGTGGGCTGGTGGCTACACCTTC
-,-,TRBV18,TRBJ2-3,CASSPGDTDTQYF,TGTGCCAGCTCACCGGGCGACACAGATACGCAGTATTTT
-,-,TRBV27,TRBJ1-1,CASLRRGRNTEAFF,TGTGCCAGCCTCAGGAGGGGCCGGAACACTGAAGCTTTCTTT
-,-,TRBV18,TRBJ2-7,CASSPLPAGEHEQYF,TGTGCCAGCTCACCCCTGCCGGCAGGGGAGCACGAGCAGTACTTC
-,TRBD2,TRBV7-9,TRBJ2-1,CASSIRTSGTRNEQFF,TGTGCCAGCAGCATTCGGACTAGCGGGACCAGAAATGAGCAGTTCTTC
-,-,TRBV6-6,TRBJ1-2,CASSYSPPAAYGYTF,TGTGCCAGCAGTTACTCACCCCCCGCGGCGTATGGCTACACCTTC
-,-,TRBV7-9,TRBJ2-7,CASSPLGGEQYF,TGTGCCAGCAGCCCACTGGGCGGTGAGCAGTACTTC
-,TRBD2,TRBV9,TRBJ2-7,CASSAPGTSVKQYF,TGTGCCAGCAGCGCACCGGGGACTAGCGTAAAGCAGTACTTC
-,TRBD2,TRBV11-2,TRBJ2-1,CASSLEAGAYNEQFF,TGTGCCAGCAGCTTAGAGGCGGGAGCCTACAATGAGCAGTTCTTC
-,-,TRBV18,TRBJ1-1,CASSQQGENTEAFF,TGTGCCAGCTCGCAGCAGGGTGAGAACACTGAAGCTTTCTTT
-,TRBD1,TRBV18,TRBJ2-6,CASSFRTGGFSGANVLTF,TGTGCCAGCTCATTTCGGACAGGGGGCTTCTCTGGGGCCAACGTCCTGACTTTC
-,-,TRBV18,TRBJ2-7,CASSPRGSNYEQYF,TGTGCCAGCTCTCCGAGGGGGTCGAACTACGAGCAGTACTTC
-,TRBD1,TRBV19,TRBJ1-1,CASSKQGARNTEAFF,TGTGCCAGTAGTAAACAGGGGGCAAGGAACACTGAAGCTTTCTTT
-,TRBD1,TRBV30,TRBJ2-5,CAWSGQGARETQYF,TGTGCCTGGAGCGGACAGGGGGCGCGGGAGACCCAGTACTTC
-,-,TRBV10-1,TRBJ2-2,CASSLTSAGELFF,TGCGCCAGCAGTTTGACTAGTGCCGGGGAGCTGTTTTTT
-,-,TRBV27,TRBJ2-1,CASSFGRGGWNEQFF,TGTGCCAGCAGTTTCGGCAGGGGAGGTTGGAATGAGCAGTTCTTC
-,-,TRBV10-1,TRBJ2-1,CAIGNPVTRGDNEQFF,TGCGCCATAGGAAATCCGGTGACGCGAGGCGACAATGAGCAGTTCTTC
-,-,TRBV6-6,TRBJ2-1,CASSSFYGSGDEQFF,TGTGCCAGCAGTTCCTTTTACGGGAGTGGGGACGAGCAGTTCTTC
-,TRBD2,TRBV4-2,TRBJ2-7,CASSQTGLAGTEQYF,TGTGCCAGCAGCCAGACGGGACTAGCGGGGACAGAGCAGTACTTC
-,TRBD1,TRBV6-1,TRBJ1-2,CASSSTGTGVNGYTF,TGTGCCAGCAGTTCTACCGGGACAGGTGTTAATGGCTACACCTTC
once,-,TRBV18,TRBJ1-4,CASSPTPGIYNEKLFF,TGTGCCAGCTCGCCTACACCCGGGATCTATAATGAAAAACTGTTTTTT
-,-,TRBV4-1,TRBJ2-5,CASSQDPEETQYF,TGCGCCAGCAGCCAAGATCCCGAAGAGACCCAGTACTTC
-,-,TRBV14,TRBJ2-7,CASSQDPGTASYEQYF,TGTGCCAGCAGCCAAGATCCGGGCACAGCTTCCTACGAGCAGTACTTC
-,TRBD2,TRBV5-8,TRBJ2-1,CASSLSGREFYEQFF,TGTGCCAGCAGCTTGAGCGGGAGGGAGTTCTATGAGCAGTTCTTC
-,-,TRBV6-5,TRBJ1-2,CASRRTGNYGYTF,TGTGCCAGCAGACGAACAGGAAACTATGGCTACACCTTC
-,TRBD2,TRBV30,TRBJ2-7,CAWSVLSIGGRSEQYF,TGTGCCTGGAGTGTACTTTCTATCGGCGGGAGAAGCGAGCAGTACTTC
-,TRBD1,TRBV7-3,TRBJ2-7,CASSLTAGGGMNEQYF,TGTGCCAGCAGCTTAACGGCAGGGGGCGGCATGAACGAGCAGTACTTC